This section outlines one T cell receptor (beta chain) sequence together with its context. The antigen remains undetermined. The length of the CDR3 is 13 residues. The V gene lost 5 bases and the J gene lost 5 bases, with 13 bases spanning the gap. Germline CDR1 reads SGHRS; CDR2 reads YFSETQ. The data originate from a study of cytomegalovirus exposure and HLA in healthy donors. Study-wide results and limits: Later analysis suggested most CMV-associated TCR beta chains were HLA-restricted. In an earlier analysis, productive rearrangement rates for most beta V segments clustered near 87% or 30%.

Primers for the PCR totalled 60 Vbeta and 13 Jbeta. The data were produced by immunoSEQ multiplex PCR, yet TCRdb's version contains in-frame clones alone and is incomplete. The sample holds tens of thousands of clones. The sequencing input was PBMCs. The sequence derives from a man between 18 and 29 years old in good health and CMV-seropositive. The V gene is TRBV5-1, the J gene TRBJ2-5; the D gene is possibly TRBD2 (6 bases). The CDR3 here is CASRGGQEETQYF. In DNA form, the CDR3 reads TGCGCCAGCAGGGGAGGCCAAGAGGAGACCCAGTACTTC.